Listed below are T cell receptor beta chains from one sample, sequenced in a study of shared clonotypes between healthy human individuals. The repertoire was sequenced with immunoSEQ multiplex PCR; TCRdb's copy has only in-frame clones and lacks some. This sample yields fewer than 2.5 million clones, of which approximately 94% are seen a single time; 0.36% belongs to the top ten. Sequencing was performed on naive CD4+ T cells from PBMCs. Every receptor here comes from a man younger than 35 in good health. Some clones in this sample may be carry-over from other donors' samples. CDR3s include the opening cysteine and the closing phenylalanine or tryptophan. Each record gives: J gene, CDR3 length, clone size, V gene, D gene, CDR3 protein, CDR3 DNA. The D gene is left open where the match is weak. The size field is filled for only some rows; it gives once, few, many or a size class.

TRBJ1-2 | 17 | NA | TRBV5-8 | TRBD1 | CASSFPGQGRFDYGYTF | TGTGCCAGCAGCTTCCCGGGACAGGGCCGTTTCGACTATGGCTACACCTTC
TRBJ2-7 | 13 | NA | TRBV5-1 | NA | CASSRDASYEQYF | TGCGCCAGCAGCAGGGACGCCTCCTACGAGCAGTACTTC
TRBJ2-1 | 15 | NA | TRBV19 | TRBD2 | CASSATSGTHHEQFF | TGTGCCAGTAGTGCCACTAGCGGGACTCATCATGAGCAGTTCTTC
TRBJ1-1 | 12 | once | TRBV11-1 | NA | CASSLTNTEAFF | TGTGCCAGCAGCTTAACGAACACTGAAGCTTTCTTT
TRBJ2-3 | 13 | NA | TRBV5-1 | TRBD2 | CASGRLAGDTQYF | TGCGCCAGCGGGCGGCTAGCGGGAGATACGCAGTATTTT
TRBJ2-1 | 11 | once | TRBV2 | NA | CASSEEDREFF | TGTGCCAGCAGTGAGGAGGACAGAGAGTTCTTC
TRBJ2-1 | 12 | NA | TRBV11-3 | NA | CASSDVLGEQFF | TGTGCCAGCAGCGACGTATTGGGGGAGCAGTTCTTC
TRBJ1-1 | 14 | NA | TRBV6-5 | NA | CASRPDSLNTEAFF | TGTGCCAGCAGGCCAGACAGTCTGAACACTGAAGCTTTCTTT
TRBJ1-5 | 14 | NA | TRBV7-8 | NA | CASSYVGPNQPQHF | TGTGCCAGCAGCTACGTCGGACCTAATCAGCCCCAGCATTTT
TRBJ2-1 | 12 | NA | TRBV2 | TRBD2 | CASLAGYNEQFF | TGTGCCAGCTTAGCGGGATACAATGAGCAGTTCTTC
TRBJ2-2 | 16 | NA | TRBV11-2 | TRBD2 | CASSSHSGRSHGELFF | TGTGCCAGCAGCTCCCACAGCGGGAGATCCCACGGGGAGCTGTTTTTT
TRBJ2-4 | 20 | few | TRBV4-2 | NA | CASSQDRGGPYTIAKNIQYF | TGTGCCAGCAGCCAAGATCGGGGAGGACCGTACACTATAGCCAAAAACATTCAGTACTTC
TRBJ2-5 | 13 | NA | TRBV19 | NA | CASRQRFQETQYF | TGTGCCAGTCGACAGCGGTTCCAAGAGACCCAGTACTTC
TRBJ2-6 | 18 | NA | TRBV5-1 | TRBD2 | CASSGGVAGSTGANVLTF | TGCGCCAGCAGCGGAGGGGTAGCGGGAAGCACAGGGGCCAACGTCCTGACTTTC
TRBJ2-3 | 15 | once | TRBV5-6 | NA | CASSLTGMGTDTQYF | TGTGCCAGCAGCTTGACAGGGATGGGCACAGATACGCAGTATTTT
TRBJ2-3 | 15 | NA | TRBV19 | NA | CASSIDPSNTDTQYF | TGTGCCAGTAGTATAGATCCCAGTAACACAGATACGCAGTATTTT
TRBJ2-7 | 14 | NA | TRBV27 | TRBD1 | CASSRQGAPYEQYF | TGTGCCAGCAGCCGACAGGGAGCCCCCTACGAGCAGTACTTC
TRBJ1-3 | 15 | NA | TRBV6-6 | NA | CASSYSGGDENTIYF | TGTGCCAGCAGTTACTCTGGTGGGGACGAAAACACCATATATTTT
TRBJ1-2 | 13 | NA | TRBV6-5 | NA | CASSVNRVYGYTF | TGTGCCAGCAGTGTAAACAGGGTCTATGGCTACACCTTC
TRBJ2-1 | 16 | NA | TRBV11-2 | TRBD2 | CASSSSLAGGVYEQFF | TGTGCCAGCAGCTCCTCACTAGCGGGAGGGGTATATGAGCAGTTCTTC
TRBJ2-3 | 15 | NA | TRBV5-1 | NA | CASSFGTESTDTQYF | TGCGCCAGCAGCTTTGGAACAGAGAGCACAGATACGCAGTATTTT
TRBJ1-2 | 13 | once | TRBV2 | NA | CASSEGSGYGYTF | TGTGCCAGCAGTGAGGGCAGCGGATATGGCTACACCTTC
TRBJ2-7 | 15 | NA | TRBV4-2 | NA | CASSQGARDNYEQYF | TGTGCCAGCAGCCAAGGGGCGCGGGACAACTACGAGCAGTACTTC
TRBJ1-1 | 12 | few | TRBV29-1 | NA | CSGGHANTEAFF | TGCAGCGGTGGACACGCGAACACTGAAGCTTTCTTT
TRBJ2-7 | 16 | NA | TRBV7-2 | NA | CASSFGSGGAFYEQYF | TGTGCCAGCAGCTTCGGCTCTGGCGGGGCTTTCTACGAGCAGTACTTC
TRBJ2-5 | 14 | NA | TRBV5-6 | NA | CASSLAYPAVEQYF | TGTGCCAGCAGCTTGGCCTACCCCGCTGTGGAGCAGTACTTC
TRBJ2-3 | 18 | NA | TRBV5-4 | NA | CASSLAGGRVGTTDTQYF | TGTGCCAGCAGCTTGGCCGGGGGTCGCGTGGGGACCACAGATACGCAGTATTTT
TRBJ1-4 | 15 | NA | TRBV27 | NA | CASSLGGRAGEKLFF | TGTGCCAGCAGTTTAGGCGGGAGGGCGGGGGAAAAACTGTTTTTT
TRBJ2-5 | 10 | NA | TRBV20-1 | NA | CSATRETQYF | TGCAGTGCTACTCGAGAGACCCAGTACTTC
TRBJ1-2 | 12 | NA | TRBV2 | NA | CASKAGTYGYTF | TGTGCCAGCAAGGCCGGTACCTATGGCTACACCTTC
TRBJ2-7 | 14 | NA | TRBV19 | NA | CASSIGNTAYEQYF | TGTGCCAGTAGTATAGGCAACACCGCCTACGAGCAGTACTTC
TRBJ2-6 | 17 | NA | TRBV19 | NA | CASSINLDRSGANVLTF | TGTGCCAGTAGTATAAACTTGGACAGATCTGGGGCCAACGTCCTGACTTTC
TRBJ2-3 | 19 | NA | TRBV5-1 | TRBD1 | CASSFLGTGGGYGTDTQYF | TGCGCCAGCAGCTTCCTGGGGACAGGGGGCGGATATGGCACAGATACGCAGTATTTT
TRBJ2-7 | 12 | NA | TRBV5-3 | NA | CARSLEQGEQYF | TGTGCCAGAAGCTTAGAACAGGGCGAGCAGTACTTC
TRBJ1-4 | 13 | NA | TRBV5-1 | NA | CASSLTNGEKLFF | TGCGCCAGCAGCCTGACTAACGGGGAAAAACTGTTTTTT
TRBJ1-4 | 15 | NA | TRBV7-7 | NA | CASSQGLTANEKLFF | TGTGCCAGCAGCCAAGGACTAACGGCTAATGAAAAACTGTTTTTT
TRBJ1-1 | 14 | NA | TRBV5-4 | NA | CASSKDRGNTEAFF | TGTGCCAGCAGCAAGGACCGGGGGAACACTGAAGCTTTCTTT
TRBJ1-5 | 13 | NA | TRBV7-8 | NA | CASTPTENQPQHF | TGTGCCAGCACCCCGACAGAAAATCAGCCCCAGCATTTT
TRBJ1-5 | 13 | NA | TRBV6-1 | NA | CASSTGVDQPQHF | TGTGCCAGCAGTACCGGGGTGGATCAGCCCCAGCATTTT
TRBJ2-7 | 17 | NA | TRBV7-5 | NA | CVRSSFGTGDMTCEQYF | TGTGTCAGAAGCTCCTTCGGGACAGGCGATATGACCTGCGAGCAGTACTTC
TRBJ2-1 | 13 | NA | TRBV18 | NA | CASSPTGEIEQFF | TGTGCCAGCTCACCCACCGGGGAAATTGAGCAGTTCTTC
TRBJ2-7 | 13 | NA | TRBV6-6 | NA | CASSGAPPHEQYF | TGTGCCAGCAGCGGGGCCCCCCCCCACGAGCAGTACTTC
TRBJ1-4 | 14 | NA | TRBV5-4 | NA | CASSSGTGPEKLFF | TGTGCCAGCAGCTCCGGGACCGGACCTGAAAAACTGTTTTTT
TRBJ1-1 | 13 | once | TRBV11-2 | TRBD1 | CASSSGQGAQAFF | TGTGCCAGCAGCTCCGGACAGGGAGCTCAAGCTTTCTTT
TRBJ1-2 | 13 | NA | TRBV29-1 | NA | CSVEPGGGYGYTF | TGCAGCGTTGAGCCCGGGGGGGGCTATGGCTACACCTTC
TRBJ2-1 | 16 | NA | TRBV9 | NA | CASSVGPYQRTDEQFF | TGTGCCAGCAGCGTCGGGCCATACCAGCGGACCGATGAGCAGTTCTTC
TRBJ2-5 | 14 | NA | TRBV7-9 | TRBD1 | CASSPDRGWETQYF | TGTGCCAGCAGCCCTGACAGGGGCTGGGAGACCCAGTACTTC
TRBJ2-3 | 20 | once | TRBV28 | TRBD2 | CASRTLTGGRTSGSGDTQYF | TGTGCCAGCAGGACCCTGACAGGGGGGCGGACTAGCGGGAGCGGAGATACGCAGTATTTT
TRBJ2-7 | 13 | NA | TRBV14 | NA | CASSQGRSSEQYF | TGTGCCAGCAGCCAAGGCAGGTCGAGCGAGCAGTACTTC
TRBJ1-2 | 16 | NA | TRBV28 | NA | CASSLSPGLALGGYTF | TGTGCCAGCAGTTTAAGCCCAGGTTTGGCCTTGGGGGGCTACACCTTC
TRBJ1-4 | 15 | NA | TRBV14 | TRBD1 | CASSQSWTGNEKLFF | TGTGCCAGCAGCCAAAGTTGGACAGGAAATGAAAAACTGTTTTTT
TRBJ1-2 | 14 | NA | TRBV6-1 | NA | CASSEGTANYGYTF | TGTGCCAGCAGTGAAGGAACAGCTAACTATGGCTACACCTTC